This T cell receptor beta chain was identified during a study of cytomegalovirus exposure and HLA in healthy donors. Points from the study as a whole: Follow-up analysis found HLA locus-dependent TCR association rates, highest for DRB1 and lowest for HLA-C. Overall, 164 TCR beta chains were annotated as cytomegalovirus-associated. On later analysis, the bulk of CMV-associated TCR beta chains appeared to be HLA-restricted.

Germline V gives CDR1 SGHRS, CDR2 YFSETQ. The ends were cut back, 1 base at V and 5 bases at J, with 10 bases in the middle. This CDR3 spans 13 amino acids. The PCR had 60 Vbeta and 13 Jbeta primers. The data were produced by immunoSEQ multiplex PCR, yet TCRdb's version contains in-frame clones alone and is incomplete. This sample has roughly 180,000 clones, with approximately 80% found just once. Points on this clone: Its antigen is still unknown.

V gene TRBV5-1 combines with J gene TRBJ2-7, with D tentatively TRBD1 (5 bases). Sequenced material: PBMCs. The TCR comes from a man aged 18 to 30 in good health and CMV-seronegative. The CDR3 nucleotides are TGCGCCAGCAGCTTGAGGGTCAGGGACGAGCAGTACTTC. The encoded protein is CASSLRVRDEQYF.